The TCR beta chain under discussion was sequenced for a study of blood T cells in healthy people across ages (dated by TCRdb to between 2015 and 2016). Background for the entire study: In model experiments, template switching captured roughly one uniquely barcoded TCR beta cDNA molecule for every two T cells. The donors were split into four age groups: young (average about 15 years), middle-aged (about 40), aged (more than 60) and long-lived (under 90). The study measured age-related changes in TCR beta repertoire diversity using deep sequencing normalized with unique cDNA molecular identifiers. Donors of different ages were randomly distributed across sequencing lanes to avoid experimental bias. The study analyzed two additional independent replicas of 1 million unique cDNA reads from the same blood draw for two donors, one aged 18 to 30 and one aged 80 or older. The study at large found these results: Observed TCR beta diversity per million T cells fell roughly linearly with age, and a significant reduction was already apparent by age around 40. Estimates of total diversity based on one million sequenced T cells were considered lower bounds and underestimates. Because the CMV infection status of the donors was unknown, age-related changes in expanded clonotypes may potentially have been confounded. Since profiling was done on bulk unsorted PBMCs, naive and antigen-experienced compartments could not be conclusively compared. Compared with the aged group, the long-lived group had more naive CD4+ T cells, fewer expanded clones and increased TCR diversity, a pattern suggesting age selection. Observed TCR beta diversity correlated strongly with the percentage of naive T cells measured by flow cytometry.

This clonotype showed up just a few times. Its target antigen remains unknown. No much larger clonotype is one base removed from it; base qualities were not supplied. The CDR3 goes from the cysteine to the phenylalanine over 13 residues. Just the 39-base CDR3 DNA is kept, in frame starting at base 1. Relative to germline, V is 3 bases shorter and J is 4 bases shorter, with 8 bases between their ends. From the germline V gene (reference sequence), CDR1 is LGHDT and CDR2 is YNNKEL. The protocol used for the library was 5' RACE. A second about 7 to 12 cycle PCR used a sample-barcoded 5' primer and a J-beta primer mix. A unique molecular identifier was introduced onto each TCR beta cDNA molecule by a template-switch 5' adaptor carrying 12 random nucleotides. Each sample yielded at least 3 million CDR3-containing paired-end reads. The Mint cDNA synthesis kit, primed by a TRBC-specific oligonucleotide, was used to synthesize first-strand cDNA from all RNA. Following uracil-DNA glycosylase treatment, a first 18-cycle PCR with universal primers M1SS and BC2_uni_R was performed on all cDNA. On the study's bioinformatics: Each sample was normalized by randomly selecting 1 million high-quality reads, each carrying a distinct molecular identifier. Instead of being binned into consensus sequences, reads that shared molecular identifiers were thrown out. MiTCR, run with a Q25 quality threshold and the strictest error-elimination algorithm, handled CDR3 identification, clonotype clustering and error correction. A nonparametric unseen species model using Euler transformation provided a lower-bound estimate of total TCR beta diversity. TCRdb reran the public reads through fastp at Q25 and MiXCR, keeping productive beta chains. Here each entry gathers all rows of one CDR3 protein and keeps the most common genes and DNA. Clone size and V and J calls follow TCRdb, not the original study. The sample records approximately 1,700,000 distinct CDR3 sequences, approximately 40% of which are singletons. Clones ranked in the top ten supply more than 20% of the sample.

The donors were roughly 40 Caucasian individuals from Russia, aged roughly 6 to 100 years, who were systemically healthy. Roughly 10 milliliters of peripheral blood were collected from each donor into EDTA-treated Vacutainer tubes. Ficoll-Paque density-gradient centrifugation was used to isolate PBMCs, with at least 7 million per sample. Total RNA was extracted from PBMCs with Trizol reagent, with at least 6 micrograms obtained per sample. For every donor, an aliquot of PBMCs went through flow cytometry to measure the percentages of naive CD45RAhigh/CD27high T cells. The chain couples TRBV3-1 to TRBJ2-3; too little of a D gene remains to name it. This receptor was taken from a human donor in good health. Sequenced input: blood. The CDR3 is CASSQTSPDTQYF. The DNA is TGTGCCAGCAGCCAGACTTCCCCAGATACGCAGTATTTT.